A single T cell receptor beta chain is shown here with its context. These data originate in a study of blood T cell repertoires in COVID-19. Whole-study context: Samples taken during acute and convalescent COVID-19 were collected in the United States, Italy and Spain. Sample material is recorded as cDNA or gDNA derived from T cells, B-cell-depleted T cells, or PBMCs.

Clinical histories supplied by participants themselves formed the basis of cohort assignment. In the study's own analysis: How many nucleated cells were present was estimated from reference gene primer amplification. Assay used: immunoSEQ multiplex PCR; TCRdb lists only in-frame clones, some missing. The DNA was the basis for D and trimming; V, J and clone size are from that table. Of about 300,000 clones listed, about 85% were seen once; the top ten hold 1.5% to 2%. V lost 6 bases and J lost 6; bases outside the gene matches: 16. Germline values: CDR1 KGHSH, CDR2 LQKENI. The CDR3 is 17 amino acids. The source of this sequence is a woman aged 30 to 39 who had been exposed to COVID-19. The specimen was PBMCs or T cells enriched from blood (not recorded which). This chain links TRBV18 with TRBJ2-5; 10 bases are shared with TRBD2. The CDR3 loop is CASSPLAGVSDVKTQYF. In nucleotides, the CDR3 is TGTGCCAGCTCTCCGCTAGCGGGAGTTTCGGACGTAAAGACCCAGTACTTC.